This TCR beta chain was identified in a study of blood T cells in healthy people across ages. Overall study findings and caveats: Roughly linear age-related decline in beta diversity appeared, significant by age around 36. Diversity figures based on one million T cells were deemed too low.

As concerns this clonotype: Its antigen is not known.

With 3 bases clipped from V and 11 bases from J, the junction kept 16 bases outside the gene matches. Germline CDR1 is SGDLS and CDR2 is YYNGEE. CDR3 size: 15 residues. Combining a sample-barcoded 5' primer with a J-beta primer mix, a second PCR ran for about 6 to 11 cycles. MiXCR, applied by TCRdb to the 5' RACE reads, yields one record per CDR3 protein. The table lists around 650,000 distinct CDR3 sequences, less than 40% of them singletons. J is TRBJ2-5 and V is TRBV9; TRBD2 aligns across 7 bases. This clonotype was obtained from a woman older than 75 in good health. Sequencing was carried out using blood. In nucleotides, the CDR3 is TGTGCCAGCAGCGGACATGGACTAGTGCTCAATGAGCAGTACTTC. Encoded protein: CASSGHGLVLNEQYF.